These 14 T cell receptor beta chains were all obtained from the same sample, sequenced in a study of control samples from healthy donors and cancer patients. The method was immunoSEQ multiplex PCR; TCRdb's version includes in-frame clones alone and lacks a portion of them. The sample yields 100,000 to 150,000 clones, around 86% seen once. Material for sequencing was blood. The receptors here all came from a man between 35 and 55 years old in good health.

The chain employs TRBV27 and TRBJ2-5, with D perhaps matching TRBD1 (6 bases). Germline CDR1 reads MNHEY; CDR2 reads SMNVEV (reference sequence). The CDR3 has 14 amino acids. V was shortened by 6 bases and J by 5 bases, with 16 bases between the two germline ends. The CDR3 here is CASRKQSTGETQYF. The DNA for the CDR3 is TGTGCCAGCAGGAAACAGTCTACAGGGGAGACCCAGTACTTC.

This clone was seen just once. The V gene is TRBV18, the J gene TRBJ2-3; D not resolved. Germline lookup yields CDR1 KGHSH and CDR2 LQKENI. Between the trimmed V and J ends, which lost 2 bases and 2 bases, there was a span of 14 bases. The CDR3 runs 16 residues. The CDR3 DNA sequence: TGTGCCAGCTCACCAAGTATGGCGGTTCACACAGATACGCAGTATTTT. The encoded protein is CASSPSMAVHTDTQYF.

The table lists this clone with a few counts. Other nucleotide sequences in the sample specify the same CDR3. The rearrangement joins TRBV5-1 to TRBJ1-5; possible D gene TRBD1, 5 bases. V was shortened by 0 bases and J by 4 bases, with 8 bases between the two germline ends. Germline V CDR1 and CDR2: SGHRS, YFSETQ. The CDR3 runs to 14 residues. This chain's CDR3 is CASSLEGPNQPQHF. CDR3 coding DNA: TGCGCCAGCAGCTTGGAGGGACCAAATCAGCCCCAGCATTTT.

In this sample, this clone turned up a few times. V usage is TRBV10-2 and J usage is TRBJ1-2; TRBD1 is a possible D gene (5 bases). The V gene lost 2 bases and the J gene lost 8 bases, with 18 bases spanning the gap. Germline lookup yields CDR1 WSHSY and CDR2 SAAADI. The CDR3 is made up of 15 amino acids. The CDR3 DNA is TGCGCCAGCAGTGAGACCCACCAAGGGGTTAGGGGCTACACCTTC. This translates into CASSETHQGVRGYTF.

The chain employs TRBV24-1 and TRBJ2-5, with TRBD2 matching over 12 bases. From germline, CDR1 is KGHDR and CDR2 SFDVKD. The CDR3 consists of 18 residues. The V gene end was trimmed by 7 bases and the J gene end by 4 bases; junction bases not matched to a gene: 15. The CDR3: CATSPGLAGALLRETQYF. CDR3 DNA: TGTGCCACCAGCCCGGGACTAGCGGGCGCCCTCCTCCGAGAGACCCAGTACTTC.

The rearrangement links TRBV19 to TRBJ1-5; D possibly corresponds to TRBD1 (5 bases). Trimming shortened V by 5 bases and J by 5 bases, and 16 bases separated the two germline ends. Per germline, CDR1 LNHDA and CDR2 SQIVND (reference sequence). The CDR3 sequence is 15 residues long. CDR3 nucleotide sequence: TGTGCCAGTAGTTTAGGGACCCTATACTATCAGCCCCAGCATTTT. Translation: CASSLGTLYYQPQHF.

CDR3 sequence reads: CASSLGGGRADTQYF. The CDR3 DNA reads as TGTGCCAGCAGCTTGGGCGGGGGGCGCGCAGATACGCAGTATTTT. The genes are TRBV7-9 and TRBJ2-3; 8 bases fit TRBD2. Germline trimming cut 3 bases from V and 4 bases from J; bases unmatched to any gene: 6. In germline, CDR1 is SEHNR, CDR2 FQNEAQ (reference sequence). The CDR3 runs to 15 residues.

This chain uses TRBV4-1 with TRBJ2-7; possibly TRBD2 for D (6 bases). Germline V gene sequence: CDR1 MGHRA, CDR2 YSYEKL. The CDR3 covers 13 residues. Between the trimmed V and J ends, which lost 6 bases and 6 bases, there was a span of 15 bases. The CDR3 reads CASSPSQGLEQYF. DNA for the CDR3: TGCGCCAGCAGTCCAAGCCAGGGACTCGAGCAGTACTTC.

This sequence joins TRBV4-3 and TRBJ1-1; 10 nucleotides match TRBD1. J gave up 1 base and V 5 bases, and 7 bases lay outside the gene matches. Looked up from germline, CDR1 is LGHNA and CDR2 is YSLEER. This CDR3 has 16 residues. CDR3 sequence: CASSSTGGNRNTEAFF. The CDR3 nucleotides are TGCGCCAGCAGCTCGACAGGGGGCAATAGGAACACTGAAGCTTTCTTT.

V gene TRBV24-1 combines with J gene TRBJ1-2; 9 bases map to TRBD1. The CDR3 is 16 amino acids. V lost 2 bases and J lost 4; bases outside the gene matches: 7. CDR1 KGHDR and CDR2 SFDVKD come from the germline V gene. In DNA, the CDR3 is TGTGCCACCAGTGATTCCGGGACAGGGAAATCCTATGGCTACACCTTC. The encoded protein is CATSDSGTGKSYGYTF.

The chain links TRBV30 to TRBJ1-6, with unresolved D. CDR3 length equals 15 residues. Per the germline V gene, CDR1 is GTSNPN and CDR2 is SVGIG (reference sequence). V was clipped by 1 base and J by 7 bases, with 14 bases between them. Written as DNA, the CDR3 is TGTGCCTGGAGTGGCTTTGGGGAGTCAAATTCACCCCTCCACTTT. This translates into CAWSGFGESNSPLHF.

This clone was counted once. The V and J genes are TRBV11-3 and TRBJ2-1; D is ambiguous. The CDR3 contains 13 residues. Germline CDR1 is SGHNT and CDR2 is YENEEA. V lost 4 bases and J lost 5, with 9 bases in between. The CDR3 loop reads CASSSYPHNEQFF. CDR3 coding DNA: TGTGCCAGCAGCTCCTACCCGCACAATGAGCAGTTCTTC.

The sample holds one count of this clone. The chain couples TRBV5-8 to TRBJ2-2, with no clear D. Germline CDR1 and CDR2: SGHTS and YDEGEE. Trimming removed 3 bases at V and 1 base at J, with 7 bases between. The CDR3 length is 14 residues. CDR3 protein: CASSYDRNTGELFF. CDR3 in DNA: TGTGCCAGCAGCTACGACCGGAACACCGGGGAGCTGTTTTTT.

Only one count was recorded for this clone. This specimen includes other DNA sequences encoding the same CDR3. This chain connects TRBV24-1 to TRBJ1-1; D is possibly TRBD1 (6 bases). Germline V lookup: CDR1 KGHDR, CDR2 SFDVKD. The CDR3 length is 17 residues. V was shortened by 4 bases and J by 7 bases, with 24 bases between the two germline ends. CDR3 sequence reads: CATSESTGAADKNEAFF. CDR3 nucleotide sequence: TGTGCCACCAGTGAATCCACGGGGGCCGCGGACAAGAATGAAGCTTTCTTT.